This passage covers 2 T cell receptor beta chains from one sample sequenced in a study of control samples from healthy donors and cancer patients. The repertoire was sequenced with immunoSEQ multiplex PCR; TCRdb's copy has only in-frame clones and lacks some. The data show tens of thousands of clones, around 95% seen once. Sequences were obtained from blood. Every receptor here comes from a man aged 25 to 40 in good health.

V is TRBV7-3 and J is TRBJ1-4; D not certain. CDR1 and CDR2 from the germline V gene are SGHTA and FQGTGA. V was trimmed by 4 bases and J by 3 bases, leaving 6 bases between them. CDR3 size: 13 residues. The CDR3 DNA reads TGTGCCAGCAGCTCGACCGCTAATGAAAAACTGTTTTTT. This codes for CASSSTANEKLFF.

The chain employs TRBV5-1 and TRBJ2-1; D remains ambiguous. Germline V CDR1 and CDR2: SGHRS, YFSETQ. V was cut by 3 bases and J by 4 bases, with 2 bases left in between. The CDR3 consists of 11 residues. The CDR3 region has the DNA TGCGCCAGCAGCTCGTACAATGAGCAGTTCTTC. It codes for CASSSYNEQFF.